Shown below are 32 T cell receptor beta chains from a single sample sequenced in a study of PD-1 blockade in mismatch repair-deficient tumors. The data were produced by immunoSEQ multiplex PCR, yet TCRdb's version contains in-frame clones alone and is incomplete. The sample records under 75,000 clones, 70% to 90% being singletons. The starting material was peripheral blood, obtained 52 weeks after starting pembrolizumab. The receptors originated from an adult with mismatch repair-deficient cancer.

V usage is TRBV29-1 and J usage is TRBJ2-1; 12 bases align to TRBD2. The CDR3 covers 12 residues. With V trimmed by 6 bases and J by 10 bases, 4 bases remained unmatched. CDR1 SQVTM and CDR2 ANQGSEA come from the germline V gene. This CDR3 is CSVLAGGGEQFF. CDR3 sequence (DNA): TGCAGCGTGCTAGCGGGAGGGGGCGAGCAGTTCTTC.

The rearrangement joins TRBV19 to TRBJ2-5; 7 nucleotides agree with TRBD1. This CDR3 spans 15 amino acids. CDR1 is LNHDA and CDR2 is SQIVND in the germline V gene (reference sequence). V was clipped by 1 base and J by 5 bases; unmatched bases: 7. The CDR3 DNA reads as TGTGCCAGTAGTATAGTAGAGGGGGCCGGGGAGACCCAGTACTTC. Encoded protein: CASSIVEGAGETQYF.

This chain uses TRBV27 with TRBJ1-2, with 8 bases aligning to TRBD1. The J segment lost 1 base and the V segment lost 6 bases, leaving 7 bases of the junction unmatched. This CDR3 has 15 residues. The germline CDR1 and CDR2 sequences are MNHEY and SMNVEV (reference sequence). The CDR3 region has the DNA TGTGCCAGCAGACGTACAGGGGGAGGTAACTATGGCTACACCTTC. Translated, it gives CASRRTGGGNYGYTF.

The rearrangement links TRBV11-1 to TRBJ2-1; 7 nucleotides match TRBD2. The CDR3 loop spans 16 amino acids. Germline loops: CDR1 SGHAT, CDR2 FQDESV (reference sequence). J was trimmed by 7 bases and V by 1 base; bases with no gene match: 10. The chain's CDR3 is CASSLGSSGNPNEQFF. Here the CDR3 DNA reads TGTGCCAGCAGCTTAGGTTCAAGCGGGAACCCGAATGAGCAGTTCTTC.

The chain joins TRBV7-8 to TRBJ2-1, with 12 nucleotides matching TRBD2. The germline V gene has CDR1 SGHVS and CDR2 FQNEAQ. Germline trimming cut 5 bases from V and 4 bases from J; bases unmatched to any gene: 9. The CDR3 spans 17 residues. For the CDR3, the DNA is TGTGCCAGCAGCCTAGAGACTAGCGGGAGTTCATACAATGAGCAGTTCTTC. Translation gives CASSLETSGSSYNEQFF.

The gene calls are TRBV2 and TRBJ2-3, with unresolved D. The CDR3 consists of 14 residues. The ends were cut back, 3 bases at V and 0 bases at J, with 7 bases in the middle. Germline-derived CDR1 and CDR2 are SNHLY and FYNNEI. The CDR3 region has the DNA TGTGCCAGCAGTGAGCTCGGGAGCACAGATACGCAGTATTTT. This gives the protein CASSELGSTDTQYF.

This clone was found once. The gene calls are TRBV27 and TRBJ2-7; 12 bases are shared with TRBD2. Germline CDR1 is MNHEY and CDR2 is SMNVEV (reference sequence). The J segment lost 3 bases and the V segment lost 4 bases, leaving 4 bases of the junction unmatched. This CDR3 has 15 amino acids. The chain's CDR3 is CASSSLAGGLYEQYF. The CDR3 DNA sequence: TGTGCCAGCAGTTCTCTAGCGGGAGGGCTCTACGAGCAGTACTTC.

The CDR3 DNA sequence: TGTGCCAGTAGACCAGACAGGGGCTATGGCTACACCTTC. Its protein product is CASRPDRGYGYTF. The J gene is TRBJ1-2, the V gene TRBV19; 8 bases are shared with TRBD1. CDR3 length: 13 residues. Trimming took 6 bases from V and 4 from J; bases not matched to a gene: 4. CDR1 is LNHDA and CDR2 is SQIVND in the germline V gene (reference sequence).

J is TRBJ2-7 and V is TRBV10-3, with 7 nucleotides matching TRBD2. Germline V gene lookup returns CDR1 ENHRY and CDR2 SYGVKD. The CDR3 is 15 amino acids. V was clipped by 8 bases and J by 7 bases; unmatched bases: 17. The CDR3 region is CAISVTSVLSREQYF. The CDR3 nucleotides are TGTGCCATCTCCGTTACTAGCGTTCTTTCGCGGGAGCAGTACTTC.

The chain joins TRBV28 to TRBJ2-7, with a weak D call TRBD1 (5 bases). V lost 6 bases to trimming and J lost 5 bases, with 14 bases between them. The CDR3 runs to 13 residues. The germline CDR1 and CDR2 sequences are MDHEN and SYDVKM. The CDR3 loop reads CASSRLGVDEQYF. In nucleotides, the CDR3 is TGTGCCAGCAGCCGTCTAGGGGTGGACGAGCAGTACTTC. Filled out from reference TRBV28 and TRBJ2-7, the complete variable domain reads DVKVTQSSRYLVKRTGEKVFLECVQDMDHENMFWYRQDPGLGLRLIYFSYDVKMKEKGDIPEGYSVSREKKERFSLILESASTNQTSMYLCASSRLGVDEQYFGPGTRLTVT.

The chain combines TRBV7-9 with TRBJ2-3, with D hard to call. Germline V gene lookup returns CDR1 SEHNR and CDR2 FQNEAQ (reference sequence). The V end lost 4 bases, the J end lost 0 bases, and 5 bases lay between the germline ends. The CDR3 runs 13 residues. CDR3 loop: CASSSGSTDTQYF. In DNA form, the CDR3 reads TGTGCCAGCAGCTCGGGTAGCACAGATACGCAGTATTTT.

The rearrangement joins TRBV19 to TRBJ2-3; 13 bases match TRBD2. The CDR3 is made up of 16 amino acids. CDR1 and CDR2 from the germline V gene are LNHDA and SQIVND (reference sequence). V shed 5 bases, J shed 7 bases, and the junction held 9 bases outside the gene matches. Written as DNA, the CDR3 is TGTGCCAGTAGTGAAACTGGACTAGCGGGAGTCCATACGCAGTATTTT. Its protein is CASSETGLAGVHTQYF.

This clone was picked up a small number of times. This specimen includes other DNA sequences encoding the same CDR3. This CDR3 reads CASTGTGSGKETQYF. DNA for the CDR3: TGTGCCAGTACAGGGACAGGCAGCGGGAAAGAGACCCAGTACTTC. The rearrangement uses TRBV2 and TRBJ2-5; maybe TRBD1 (8 bases). This CDR3 is built from 15 residues. The ends were cut back, 9 bases at V and 3 bases at J, with 20 bases in the middle. The germline gives CDR1 SNHLY, CDR2 FYNNEI. Full variable domain (remainder filled in from reference TRBV2 and TRBJ2-5): EPEVTQTPSHQVTQMGQEVILRCVPISNHLYFYWYRQILGQKVEFLVSFYNNEISEKSEIFDDQFSVERPDGSNFTLKIRSTKLEDSAMYFCASTGTGSGKETQYFGPGTRLLVL.

The V and J genes are TRBV7-2 and TRBJ2-7, with 8 bases matching TRBD1. V lost 5 bases and J lost 12; bases outside the gene matches: 6. CDR1 is SGHTA, CDR2 FQGNSA, per germline. This CDR3 is built from 11 residues. The CDR3 reads CASSPGQGRYF. In DNA, the CDR3 is TGTGCCAGCAGCCCAGGACAGGGAAGGTACTTC.

The CDR3 nucleotides are TGTGCCAGTAGTATCGCGGTAAATGAGCAGTTCTTC. It yields the protein CASSIAVNEQFF. The chain is built from TRBV19 and TRBJ2-1, with D hard to call. Between the trimmed V and J ends, which lost 3 bases and 7 bases, there was a span of 7 bases. Germline values: CDR1 LNHDA, CDR2 SQIVND (reference sequence). There are 12 residues in the CDR3.

The V call is TRBV4-2, the J call TRBJ2-1, with TRBD2 matching over 8 bases. The V gene's germline CDR1 is LGHNA and CDR2 YNFKEQ. J was trimmed by 5 bases and V by 1 base; bases with no gene match: 10. The CDR3 spans 17 residues. The CDR3 here is CASSQVKSLAGNNEQFF. CDR3 sequence (DNA): TGTGCCAGCAGCCAAGTTAAGAGTCTAGCGGGCAACAATGAGCAGTTCTTC.

V is TRBV5-6 and J is TRBJ2-1; no clear D gene. The CDR3 has 14 residues. Trimming removed 0 bases at V and 8 bases at J, with 12 bases between. Germline V lookup: CDR1 SGHDT, CDR2 YYEEEE. In nucleotides, the CDR3 is TGTGCCAGCAGCTTGGCTCTCGTCATCCATGAGCAGTTCTTC. This codes for CASSLALVIHEQFF.

This clone showed up just once. This sequence joins TRBV7-9 and TRBJ2-7; 12 nucleotides line up with TRBD1. The CDR3 runs 16 residues. Germline loops: CDR1 SEHNR, CDR2 FQNEAQ (reference sequence). The J segment lost 6 bases and the V segment lost 5 bases, leaving 11 bases of the junction unmatched. CDR3 nucleotides: TGTGCCAGCAGCCCAGGCGGTGGGACAGGGGGCGGCGAGCAGTACTTC. Its protein product is CASSPGGGTGGGEQYF.

The rearrangement links TRBV29-1 to TRBJ1-1; D is possibly TRBD1 (5 bases). Between the trimmed V and J ends, which lost 3 bases and 3 bases, there was a span of 11 bases. Per germline, CDR1 SQVTM and CDR2 ANQGSEA. The CDR3 has 13 amino acids. The CDR3 region has the DNA TGCAGCGTTGACCACCGGGGGGACACTGAAGCTTTCTTT. Residues: CSVDHRGDTEAFF.

The V and J genes are TRBV25-1 and TRBJ2-1; D is unresolved. This CDR3 spans 11 amino acids. The V and J ends lost 3 bases and 10 bases respectively, with 7 bases between them. Germline V CDR1 and CDR2: MGHDK, SYGVNS. The CDR3 nucleotides read TGTGCCAGCAGTGAGTCCACCGAGCAGTTCTTC. Protein product: CASSESTEQFF.

The gene calls are TRBV10-2 and TRBJ2-7; no clear D. The CDR3 consists of 13 residues. CDR1 and CDR2 (germline): WSHSY, SAAADI. V lost 3 bases and J 0 bases, leaving 6 bases between the germline ends. The CDR3 sequence: CASSDPGSYEQYF. In nucleotides, the CDR3 is TGCGCCAGCAGTGACCCCGGCTCCTACGAGCAGTACTTC.

The gene calls are TRBV29-1 and TRBJ2-5, with D tentatively TRBD1 (6 bases). This CDR3 contains 13 residues. Trimming removed 2 bases at V and 6 bases at J, with 13 bases between. Per germline, CDR1 SQVTM and CDR2 ANQGSEA. CDR3 region: CSVETGISKTQYF. The CDR3 bases are TGCAGCGTTGAAACAGGGATCTCGAAGACCCAGTACTTC.

The rearrangement joins TRBV27 to TRBJ2-7, with D possibly being TRBD1 (7 bases). V was cut by 8 bases and J by 7 bases, with 15 bases left in between. CDR3 length equals 12 residues. The V gene's germline CDR1 is MNHEY and CDR2 SMNVEV (reference sequence). The chain's CDR3 is CASATQGREQYF. For the CDR3, the DNA is TGTGCCAGCGCGACACAGGGGAGGGAGCAGTACTTC.

The chain couples TRBV4-3 to TRBJ2-7; 12 nucleotides match TRBD2. CDR1 LGHNA and CDR2 YSLEER come from the germline V gene. With 2 bases clipped from V and 3 bases from J, the junction kept 2 bases outside the gene matches. The CDR3 has 15 residues. The CDR3 sequence: CASSQILAGGYEQYF. The CDR3 DNA follows: TGCGCCAGCAGCCAAATACTAGCGGGAGGCTACGAGCAGTACTTC.

The V call is TRBV5-6, the J call TRBJ2-1; TRBD1 might be the D (6 bases). The germline V gene has CDR1 SGHDT and CDR2 YYEEEE. Trimming took off 2 bases at V and 10 bases at J, with 10 bases between the two ends. The CDR3 contains 12 residues. DNA for the CDR3: TGTGCCAGCAGCTTTGTTAGGGGGGAGCAGTTCTTC. This gives the protein CASSFVRGEQFF.

The V and J genes are TRBV6-6 and TRBJ1-3, with unresolved D. Looked up from germline, CDR1 is MNHNY and CDR2 is SVGAGI (reference sequence). Trimming shortened V by 2 bases and J by 2 bases, and 10 bases separated the two germline ends. The CDR3 is 15 residues long. The CDR3 reads CASSYTENAGNTIYF. The CDR3 DNA follows: TGTGCCAGCAGTTACACTGAAAACGCTGGAAACACCATATATTTT.

J is TRBJ1-4 and V is TRBV5-6; D is uncertain. The V and J ends lost 4 bases and 8 bases respectively, with 18 bases between them. Germline lookup yields CDR1 SGHDT and CDR2 YYEEEE. The CDR3 consists of 15 residues. Here the CDR3 DNA reads TGTGCCAGCAGCCCTATGGAAGGAGTTAGGGAAAAACTGTTTTTT. Translating gives CASSPMEGVREKLFF.

The chain employs TRBV5-5 and TRBJ2-7; 11 bases are shared with TRBD2. CDR3 length: 15 amino acids. Germline V gene lookup returns CDR1 SGHKS and CDR2 YYEKEE (reference sequence). After removal of 4 bases from V and 1 base from J, the junction contained 4 bases not matched to a gene. The CDR3 loop reads CASSMGLAASYEQYF. The CDR3 DNA sequence: TGTGCCAGCAGCATGGGACTAGCGGCTTCCTACGAGCAGTACTTC.

V gene TRBV4-1 combines with J gene TRBJ2-2, with TRBD1 as a possible D gene (5 bases). The V and J ends lost 5 bases and 1 base respectively, with 11 bases between them. Per the germline V gene, CDR1 is MGHRA and CDR2 is YSYEKL. The CDR3 sequence is 15 residues long. In DNA, the CDR3 is TGCGCCAGCAGCTCCGGACATTTGAACACCGGGGAGCTGTTTTTT. Protein: CASSSGHLNTGELFF.

The genes are TRBV5-1 and TRBJ2-7, with D possibly being TRBD1 (6 bases). This CDR3 is 13 amino acids long. V gave up 2 bases and J gave up 5 bases, with 11 bases separating them. Germline assignment: CDR1 SGHRS and CDR2 YFSETQ. CDR3 in amino acids: CASSFRNRDEQYF. In nucleotides, the CDR3 is TGCGCCAGCAGCTTCCGGAACAGGGACGAGCAGTACTTC.

The chain is built from TRBV27 and TRBJ2-5; 8 bases match TRBD1. The germline V gene has CDR1 MNHEY and CDR2 SMNVEV (reference sequence). V shed 5 bases, J shed 4 bases, and the junction held 9 bases outside the gene matches. This CDR3 is built from 15 residues. The CDR3 here is CASSPRQGSAETQYF. The CDR3 bases are TGTGCCAGCAGTCCGCGACAGGGGTCCGCAGAGACCCAGTACTTC.

This chain uses TRBV13 with TRBJ2-1, with D unclear. Trimming took 2 bases from V and 4 from J, leaving 15 bases between them. The CDR3 is 16 residues long. Per germline, CDR1 PRHDT and CDR2 FYEKMQ (reference sequence). Written as DNA, the CDR3 is TGTGCCAGCAGCTTAAGGGCGAGACTCGGATACAATGAGCAGTTCTTC. Its protein product is CASSLRARLGYNEQFF.